The subject of this entry is one T cell receptor (beta chain). This specimen comes from a study of blood T cell repertoires in COVID-19. In the study overall: Samples came from the United States, Italy and Spain, spanning acute and convalescent COVID-19. T cells, B-cell-depleted T cells, or PBMCs supplied cDNA or gDNA.

Source study methods: The authors estimated nucleated cell counts from reference gene primer amplification. Repertoires were generated with immunoSEQ multiplex PCR, while TCRdb's copy carries only in-frame clones and drops some. V and J calls and clone size are those listed in that table; D and trimming were worked out from the DNA. The sample gives about 250,000 clones, 88% of which show up once; just under 6.5% is in the top ten. Seattle cases were enrolled at active infection and followed longitudinally. Sequenced input: peripheral blood. The receptor comes from a woman aged 25-40 years with COVID-19, enrolled during active disease.

For the CDR3, the DNA is TGTGCCAGCAGTTCGGGCGGGATTAATGAGCAGTTCTTC. It is translated as CASSSGGINEQFF. The rearrangement joins TRBV27 to TRBJ2-1; tentatively, D is TRBD2 (6 bases). Trimming left V 4 bases short and J 7 bases short, with 11 bases between. Looked up from germline, CDR1 is MNHEY and CDR2 is SMNVEV (reference sequence). The CDR3 runs 13 residues.